This paragraph reports one T cell receptor beta chain. TCRdb's copy holds only in-frame clones and misses some; the assay was immunoSEQ multiplex PCR. The table has roughly 240,000 clones, roughly 90% seen once. Treatment described: roughly 18 received Ad26.COV2.S at low or high dose, single or two shots; roughly five received placebo; per-sample allocation not given. Sampling occurred on day 63 after the first vaccine or placebo injection. Germline V gives CDR1 SGHAT, CDR2 FQDESV (reference sequence). Trimming pared 2 bases from V and 0 bases from J, leaving 11 bases between. This CDR3 has 16 residues. The entry originates in a study of Ad26.COV2.S vaccination and SARS-CoV-2 variants.

Specimen: peripheral blood, collected in a trial of Ad26.COV2.S vaccine versus placebo. This rearrangement joins TRBV11-1 to TRBJ2-4; possibly TRBD1 or TRBD2 for D (6 bases each). This receptor was taken from a person aged 18-65 years who received the Ad26.COV2.S COVID-19 vaccine or a placebo. CDR3 protein: CASSLTGALAKNIQYF. The DNA for the CDR3 is TGTGCCAGCAGCTTAACGGGGGCCTTAGCCAAAAACATTCAGTACTTC.